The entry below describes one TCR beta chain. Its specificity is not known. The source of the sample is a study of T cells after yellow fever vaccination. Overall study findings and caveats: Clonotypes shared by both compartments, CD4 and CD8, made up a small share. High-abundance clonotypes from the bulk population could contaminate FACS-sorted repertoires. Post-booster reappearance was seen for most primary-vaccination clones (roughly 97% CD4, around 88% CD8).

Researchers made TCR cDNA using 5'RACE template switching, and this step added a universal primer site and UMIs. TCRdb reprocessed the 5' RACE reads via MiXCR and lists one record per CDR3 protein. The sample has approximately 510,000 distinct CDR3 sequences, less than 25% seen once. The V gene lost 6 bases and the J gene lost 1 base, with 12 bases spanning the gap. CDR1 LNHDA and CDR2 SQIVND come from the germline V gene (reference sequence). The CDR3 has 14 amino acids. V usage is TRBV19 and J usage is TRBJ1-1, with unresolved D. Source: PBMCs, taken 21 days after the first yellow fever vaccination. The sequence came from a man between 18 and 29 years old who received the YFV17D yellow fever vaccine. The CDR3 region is CASRKSVSNTEAFF. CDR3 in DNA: TGTGCCAGTAGAAAAAGCGTATCGAACACTGAAGCTTTCTTT.